Following are 17 T cell receptor beta chains from one sample sequenced in a study of spatial heterogeneity in lung cancer. Points from the study as a whole: How many expanded intratumoral alpha and beta TCRs were present tracked the tumor mutation count, which was a count of nonsynonymous mutations.

One entry per CDR3 protein, called by TCRdb with MiXCR from the 5' RACE reads. The sample lists 2,900 or so distinct CDR3 sequences; about 5% were seen once. What these receptors recognize is not known. Time point meaning: sample taken at primary tumor resection. The source material was lung tumor tissue, sampled at surgery. The receptors shown here come from a male donor with early-stage non-small cell lung cancer.

Within the sample, this clonotype is medium-sized (0.01 to 0.1%). The CDR3 protein is CATSEGTGGPEVQYF. The CDR3 region has the DNA TGTGCCACCAGTGAAGGGACAGGGGGCCCTGAGGTGCAGTACTTC. This chain links TRBV24-1 with TRBJ2-7, with 12 nucleotides matching TRBD1. This CDR3 comprises 15 residues. The V gene's germline CDR1 is KGHDR and CDR2 SFDVKD. V was clipped by 4 bases and J by 9 bases; unmatched bases: 9.

The V and J genes are TRBV7-8 and TRBJ1-1; the D is unclear. Looked up from germline, CDR1 is SGHVS and CDR2 is FQNEAQ. V lost 5 bases, J lost 1 base, and 14 bases lay in between. The CDR3 is 15 amino acids. CDR3 sequence (DNA): TGTGCCAGCAGCCGTCTCGCCTTGGCGAACACTGAAGCTTTCTTT. It specifies CASSRLALANTEAFF.

In its sample, this clonotype ranks as medium-sized (0.01 to 0.1%). This chain uses TRBV6-5 with TRBJ2-5; 8 positions match TRBD2. J was trimmed by 4 bases and V by 6 bases; bases with no gene match: 13. The CDR3 extends over 16 amino acids. Germline-derived CDR1 and CDR2 are MNHEY and SVGAGI. CDR3 in DNA: TGTGCCAGCAGCCGAACCCCAGCGGGAGCAGGAGAGACCCAGTACTTC. Translation: CASSRTPAGAGETQYF.

This clonotype was found many times. The chain links TRBV7-2 to TRBJ2-5, with D possibly matching TRBD1 (6 bases). Germline CDR1 is SGHTA and CDR2 is FQGNSA. Trimming cost V 6 bases and J 1 base, with 12 bases left between them. The CDR3 is made up of 14 amino acids. The DNA for the CDR3 is TGTGCCAGCAGTATAGCAGGGGCCCAAGAGACCCAGTACTTC. Amino acid sequence: CASSIAGAQETQYF.

This clonotype counts as medium-sized. This rearrangement joins TRBV3-1 to TRBJ2-5; D gene unclear. The germline V gene encodes CDR1 LGHDT and CDR2 YNNKEL (reference sequence). This CDR3 region has 11 residues. V lost 1 base and J 5 bases, leaving 2 bases between the germline ends. CDR3 in amino acids: CASSQVETQYF. DNA for the CDR3: TGTGCCAGCAGCCAAGTTGAGACCCAGTACTTC.

This clonotype is medium-sized within its sample. The chain links TRBV29-1 to TRBJ2-7, with D perhaps matching TRBD1 (6 bases). Germline loops: CDR1 SQVTM, CDR2 ANQGSEA. V gave up 4 bases and J gave up 6 bases, with 22 bases separating them. The length of the CDR3 is 15 residues. CDR3 bases: TGCAGCGTTGGAATAGGGTCAGGGGTCCCGTCCGAGCAGTACTTC. This sequence encodes CSVGIGSGVPSEQYF.

By share, this clonotype counts as medium-sized (0.01 to 0.1%). The chain uses TRBV7-8 and TRBJ2-1; TRBD2 might be the D (6 bases). This CDR3 has 16 residues. Germline CDR1 SGHVS, CDR2 FQNEAQ. Trimming stripped 5 bases from V and 8 bases from J, with 22 bases between. CDR3 amino acids: CASSPYRIGSGYEQFF. The CDR3 nucleotides are TGTGCCAGCAGCCCGTACCGAATCGGGAGTGGTTATGAGCAGTTCTTC.

Many counts were recorded for this clonotype. V gene TRBV12-3 or TRBV12-4 combines with J gene TRBJ2-7; maybe TRBD2 (6 bases). V lost 7 bases and J lost 6, with 13 bases in between. The CDR3 contains 12 residues. The CDR3 sequence is CASTRDSGEQYF. The CDR3 DNA reads as TGTGCCAGCACCCGGGACTCAGGCGAGCAGTACTTC.

By share of the sample, this clonotype is medium-sized (0.01 to 0.1%). The rearrangement uses TRBV6-2 or TRBV6-3 and TRBJ1-5, with D unclear. The CDR3 extends over 12 amino acids. The V gene's germline CDR1 is MNHEY and CDR2 SVGEGT. Trimming shortened V by 1 base and J by 6 bases, and 4 bases separated the two germline ends. The CDR3 reads CASSYWGQPQHF. CDR3 coding DNA: TGTGCCAGCAGTTACTGGGGTCAGCCCCAGCATTTT.

This clonotype rates as medium-sized. V usage is TRBV7-8 and J usage is TRBJ1-6; D is perhaps TRBD1 (6 bases). Trimming took off 7 bases at V and 5 bases at J, with 15 bases between the two ends. Germline loops: CDR1 SGHVS, CDR2 FQNEAQ. The CDR3 extends over 15 amino acids. CDR3 in amino acids: CASTLMTGNNSPLHF. CDR3 in DNA: TGTGCCAGCACCCTAATGACAGGAAATAATTCACCCCTCCACTTT.

This clonotype is classed as medium-sized. This chain uses TRBV3-1 with TRBJ2-2; 10 positions agree with TRBD1. This CDR3 has 14 amino acids. Germline trimming cut 5 bases from V and 6 bases from J; bases unmatched to any gene: 3. In germline, CDR1 is LGHDT, CDR2 YNNKEL (reference sequence). CDR3 nucleotide sequence: TGTGCCAGCAGCGGGACAGGGGAGGCCGGGGAGCTGTTTTTT. The encoded protein is CASSGTGEAGELFF.

This clonotype is labeled medium-sized. The rearrangement uses TRBV7-2 and TRBJ2-4; the D gene is possibly TRBD2 (6 bases). CDR3 length: 16 amino acids. Looked up from germline, CDR1 is SGHTA and CDR2 is FQGNSA. V was clipped by 1 base and J by 0 bases, with 10 bases between them. The CDR3 reads CASSLDGGRAKNIQYF. CDR3 nucleotides: TGTGCCAGCAGCTTAGACGGAGGGAGAGCCAAAAACATTCAGTACTTC.

Relative to its sample, this clonotype is medium-sized. The chain links TRBV7-2 to TRBJ2-7, with 7 bases identical to TRBD1. The length of the CDR3 is 15 residues. Germline V gene data show CDR1 as SGHTA and CDR2 as FQGNSA. Trimming took 5 bases from V and 0 from J; bases not matched to a gene: 7. The CDR3 region has the DNA TGTGCCAGCAGCGGCCCCGGGACAGTCTCCTACGAGCAGTACTTC. Translating gives CASSGPGTVSYEQYF.

This clonotype occurred many times. CDR3 nucleotide sequence: TGTGCCAGCAGGCGGACAGGGGGCGAGAGCCAGCCCCAGCATTTT. This codes for CASRRTGGESQPQHF. The J gene is TRBJ1-5, the V gene TRBV6-5; 11 nucleotides match TRBD1. The CDR3 has 15 residues. V gave up 6 bases and J gave up 7 bases; unmatched junction bases: 8. Germline CDR1 reads MNHEY; CDR2 reads SVGAGI.

This clonotype was recorded at least ten times. The chain employs TRBV28 and TRBJ2-5, with D possibly being TRBD2 (6 bases). The CDR3 spans 14 residues. V shed 4 bases and J shed 5 bases, with 14 bases lying between them. Germline-derived CDR1 and CDR2 are MDHEN and SYDVKM. The CDR3 coding sequence is TGTGCCAGCAGTTCCCCTGGAGGGACGGAGACCCAGTACTTC. Protein product: CASSSPGGTETQYF.

In this sample, this clonotype turned up many times. The rearrangement links TRBV6-5 to TRBJ1-5; maybe TRBD1 (6 bases). Trimming removed 6 bases at V and 4 bases at J, with 13 bases between. In germline, CDR1 is MNHEY, CDR2 SVGAGI. The CDR3 is 14 residues long. The CDR3 here is CASRIRTGNQPQHF. Here the CDR3 DNA reads TGTGCCAGCAGAATTCGAACAGGGAATCAGCCCCAGCATTTT.

By proportion, this clonotype is large. The chain uses TRBV9 and TRBJ1-2; D unresolved. V gave up 2 bases and J gave up 3 bases, with 14 bases separating them. The germline CDR1 and CDR2 sequences are SGDLS and YYNGEE. This CDR3 is built from 15 residues. The CDR3 nucleotides are TGTGCCAGCAGCGTGGGAGACTCCCTCGACTATGGCTACACCTTC. Protein: CASSVGDSLDYGYTF.